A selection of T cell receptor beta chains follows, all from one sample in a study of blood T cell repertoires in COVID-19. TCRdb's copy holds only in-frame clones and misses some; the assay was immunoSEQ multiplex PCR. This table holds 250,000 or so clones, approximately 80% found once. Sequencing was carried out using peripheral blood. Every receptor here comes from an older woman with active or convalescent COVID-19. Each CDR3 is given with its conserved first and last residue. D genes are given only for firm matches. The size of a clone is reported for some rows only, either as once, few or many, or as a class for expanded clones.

TGTGCCAGCAGCCCTAGCGGGGGGACGAACACCGGGGAGCTGTTTTTT CASSPSGGTNTGELFF TRBD2 16 few TRBJ2-2 TRBV7-2
TGTGCCAGCAGCTCCACGGGCGGGAGTATGACCGGGGAGCTGTTTTTT CASSSTGGSMTGELFF TRBD2 16 few TRBJ2-2 TRBV7-9
TGTGCCAGCAGAATTAGCGGGACAGACACAGATACGCAGTATTTT CASRISGTDTDTQYF . 15 . TRBJ2-3 TRBV6-5
TGTGCCAGCAGCCCAGCGAGACGGAGCACAGATACGCAGTATTTT CASSPARRSTDTQYF . 15 few TRBJ2-3 TRBV14
TGTGCCAGCAGACCTATGCCGCCGAGCTCCTACAATGAGCAGTTCTTC CASRPMPPSSYNEQFF . 16 . TRBJ2-1 TRBV27
TGTGCCAGCAGTTCCGGAAGGGGTCTCTCCTACAATGAGCAGTTCTTC CASSSGRGLSYNEQFF . 16 . TRBJ2-1 TRBV27
TGCAGCGTTCTAGTAGCGCCGAGCTCCTACAATGAGCAGTTCTTC CSVLVAPSSYNEQFF . 15 . TRBJ2-1 TRBV29-1
TGTGCCAGCAGCCCCGCCAACGGGGGGAAAGAGACCCAGTACTTC CASSPANGGKETQYF TRBD2 15 . TRBJ2-5 TRBV3-1/TRBV3-2
TGCGCCAGCGCGGGGGCAACCTACAATGAGCAGTTCTTC CASAGATYNEQFF . 13 . TRBJ2-1 TRBV10-1
TGTGCCAGCAGCGGGACAGCTAACTATGGCTACACCTTC CASSGTANYGYTF TRBD1 13 . TRBJ1-2 TRBV16
TGTGCCAGCAGCCCTCTAAGGGGGCTAGGTGGCTACACCTTC CASSPLRGLGGYTF TRBD1 14 . TRBJ1-2 TRBV28
TGCGCCAGCAGCAGGGACAGGGGCTATGAGCAGTTCTTC CASSRDRGYEQFF TRBD1 13 . TRBJ2-1 TRBV10-1
TGTGCCAGCAGCTACATCACAGGGGGAACCTCTGGAAACACCATATATTTT CASSYITGGTSGNTIYF TRBD1 17 . TRBJ1-3 TRBV7-9
TGCGCCAGCAGCTTGGCCGGGTTTTGGTACTATGGCTACACCTTC CASSLAGFWYYGYTF . 15 . TRBJ1-2 TRBV5-1
TGTGCCAGCGCTCCTCCAAAACCGGGACTAGCTGGCACCGGGGAGCTGTTTTTT CASAPPKPGLAGTGELFF TRBD2 18 . TRBJ2-2 TRBV11-3
TGCAGTGCTAGTGGGGCGGGACTTTCCTACAATGAGCAGTTCTTC CSASGAGLSYNEQFF . 15 . TRBJ2-1 TRBV20-1
TGTGCCAGCAGCTTAGCGTCTGGGGTCGGCAGGGGAGGGACCGGGGAGCTGTTTTTT CASSLASGVGRGGTGELFF . 19 . TRBJ2-2 TRBV7-2
TGTGCCAGCAGCCAGGACAGGCTGGGGAACACCATATATTTT CASSQDRLGNTIYF TRBD1 14 . TRBJ1-3 TRBV13
TGTGCCAGCTCACCCTTGGCTAGCGATGGTTACAATGAGCAGTTCTTC CASSPLASDGYNEQFF . 16 . TRBJ2-1 TRBV18
TGTGCCAGCAGTTGGGACTCAGGCACAGATACGCAGTATTTT CASSWDSGTDTQYF . 14 . TRBJ2-3 TRBV6-6
TGTGCCAGCAGCTCGTGGGGAGATGGGTGGGAGCTGTTTTTT CASSSWGDGWELFF . 14 once TRBJ2-2 TRBV11-2
TGTGCCAGTAATGGGCGGGGACAAGAGACCCAGTACTTC CASNGRGQETQYF . 13 once TRBJ2-5 TRBV19
TGTGCCAGCAGTTTGGGTGGGCGTGCAGATACGCAGTATTTT CASSLGGRADTQYF . 14 . TRBJ2-3 TRBV28
TGTGCCAGCAGCCTATATGCCGGGACAGGGGTTTATAATTCACCCCTCCACTTT CASSLYAGTGVYNSPLHF TRBD1 18 . TRBJ1-6 TRBV5-8
TGCGCCAGCAGCTTGGGGCCCCAGGGAGGGAACACTGAAGCTTTCTTT CASSLGPQGGNTEAFF . 16 . TRBJ1-1 TRBV5-1
TGTGCCAGCAGCTTAATGGGAGGACGGGTGAACACTGAAGCTTTCTTT CASSLMGGRVNTEAFF . 16 . TRBJ1-1 TRBV11-2
TGCGCCAGCAGCCAAATCGGGGGGGGTGACCAGCCCCAGCATTTT CASSQIGGGDQPQHF . 15 . TRBJ1-5 TRBV4-1
TGTGCCAGCAGCTTAAACGAGGGTAGAGGCTACACCTTC CASSLNEGRGYTF . 13 . TRBJ1-2 TRBV7-2
TGTGCCAGCAGCGATGGTCAGTTTGGCTACACCTTC CASSDGQFGYTF . 12 . TRBJ1-2 TRBV9
TGTGCCAGTAGTCCTCGACAGGGGACAGATACGCAGTATTTT CASSPRQGTDTQYF TRBD1 14 . TRBJ2-3 TRBV19
TGCGCCAGCAGCCTCAAGCCCCCGGGACAGGGCAGCAATGAGCAGTTCTTC CASSLKPPGQGSNEQFF TRBD1 17 . TRBJ2-1 TRBV4-1
TGTGCCAGCAGGACAGGGGGCATGACAGATACGCAGTATTTT CASRTGGMTDTQYF TRBD1 14 . TRBJ2-3 TRBV2